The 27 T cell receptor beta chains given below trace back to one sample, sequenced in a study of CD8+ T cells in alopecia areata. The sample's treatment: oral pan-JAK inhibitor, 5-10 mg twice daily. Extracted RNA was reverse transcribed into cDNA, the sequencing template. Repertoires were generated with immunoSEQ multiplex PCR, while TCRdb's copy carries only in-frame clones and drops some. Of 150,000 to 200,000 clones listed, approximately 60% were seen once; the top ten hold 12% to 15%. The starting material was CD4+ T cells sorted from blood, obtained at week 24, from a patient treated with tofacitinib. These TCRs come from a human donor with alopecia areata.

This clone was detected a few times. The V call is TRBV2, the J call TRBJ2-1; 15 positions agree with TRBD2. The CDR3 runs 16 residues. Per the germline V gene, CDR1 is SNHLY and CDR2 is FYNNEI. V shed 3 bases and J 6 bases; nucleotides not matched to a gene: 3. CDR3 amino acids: CASSDPGLAGGNEQFF. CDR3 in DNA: TGTGCCAGCAGTGACCCGGGACTAGCGGGGGGCAATGAGCAGTTCTTC.

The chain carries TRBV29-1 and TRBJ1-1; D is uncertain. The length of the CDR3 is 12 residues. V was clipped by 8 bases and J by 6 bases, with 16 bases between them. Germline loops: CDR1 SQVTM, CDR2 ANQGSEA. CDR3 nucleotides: TGCAGCACAAGGTCAGGCGGCGCTGAAGCTTTCTTT. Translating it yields CSTRSGGAEAFF.

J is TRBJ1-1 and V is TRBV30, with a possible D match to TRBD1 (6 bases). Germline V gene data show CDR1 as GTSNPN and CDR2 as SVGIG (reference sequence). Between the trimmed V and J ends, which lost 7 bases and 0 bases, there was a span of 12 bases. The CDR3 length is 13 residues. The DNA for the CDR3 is TGTGCCTTAAAGAGGGGGTTGAACACTGAAGCTTTCTTT. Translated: CALKRGLNTEAFF.

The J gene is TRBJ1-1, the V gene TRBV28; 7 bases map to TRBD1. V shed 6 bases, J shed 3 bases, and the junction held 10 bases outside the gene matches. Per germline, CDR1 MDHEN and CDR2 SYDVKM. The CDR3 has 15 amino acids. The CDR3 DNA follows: TGTGCCAGCAGCCCCCAAAGGGGGCGATACACTGAAGCTTTCTTT. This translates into CASSPQRGRYTEAFF. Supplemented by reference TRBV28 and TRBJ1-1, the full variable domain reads DVKVTQSSRYLVKRTGEKVFLECVQDMDHENMFWYRQDPGLGLRLIYFSYDVKMKEKGDIPEGYSVSREKKERFSLILESASTNQTSMYLCASSPQRGRYTEAFFGQGTRLTVV.

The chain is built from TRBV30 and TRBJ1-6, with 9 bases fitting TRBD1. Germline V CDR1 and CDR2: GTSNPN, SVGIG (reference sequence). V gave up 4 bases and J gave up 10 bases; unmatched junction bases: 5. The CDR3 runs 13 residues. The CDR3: CAWTGQGESPLHF. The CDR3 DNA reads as TGTGCCTGGACGGGACAGGGAGAATCACCCCTCCACTTT.

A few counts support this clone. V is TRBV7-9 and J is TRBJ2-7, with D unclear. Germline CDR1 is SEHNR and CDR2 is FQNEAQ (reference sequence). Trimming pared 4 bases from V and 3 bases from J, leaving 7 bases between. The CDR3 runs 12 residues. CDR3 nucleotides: TGTGCCAGCAGCTCGACGAACTACGAGCAGTACTTC. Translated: CASSSTNYEQYF.

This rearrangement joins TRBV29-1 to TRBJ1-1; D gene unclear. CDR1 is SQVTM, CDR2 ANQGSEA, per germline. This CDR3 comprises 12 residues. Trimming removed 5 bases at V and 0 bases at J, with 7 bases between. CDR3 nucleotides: TGCAGCGTTATAGGACTGAACACTGAAGCTTTCTTT. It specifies CSVIGLNTEAFF.

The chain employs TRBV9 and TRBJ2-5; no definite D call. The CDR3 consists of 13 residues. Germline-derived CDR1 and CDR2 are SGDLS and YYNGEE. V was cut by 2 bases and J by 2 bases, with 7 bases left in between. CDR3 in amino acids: CASSVGQQETQYF. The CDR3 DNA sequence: TGTGCCAGCAGCGTCGGCCAGCAAGAGACCCAGTACTTC.

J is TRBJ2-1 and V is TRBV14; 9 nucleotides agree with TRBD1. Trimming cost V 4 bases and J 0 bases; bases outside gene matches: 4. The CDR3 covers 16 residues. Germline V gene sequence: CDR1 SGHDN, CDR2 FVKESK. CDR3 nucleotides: TGTGCCAGCAGCCGCACAGGGGGCATCTCCTACAATGAGCAGTTCTTC. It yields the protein CASSRTGGISYNEQFF.

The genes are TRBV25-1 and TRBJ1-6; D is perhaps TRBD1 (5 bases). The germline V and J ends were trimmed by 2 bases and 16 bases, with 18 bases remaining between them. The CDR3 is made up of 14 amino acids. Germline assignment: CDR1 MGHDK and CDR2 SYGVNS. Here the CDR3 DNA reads TGTGCCAGCAGTGAAAGGCTAGGCAGGGAGAAGCTCCACTTT. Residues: CASSERLGREKLHF.

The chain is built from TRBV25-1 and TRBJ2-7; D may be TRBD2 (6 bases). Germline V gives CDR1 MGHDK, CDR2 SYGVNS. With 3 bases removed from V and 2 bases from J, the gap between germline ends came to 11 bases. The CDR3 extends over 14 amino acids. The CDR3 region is CASSEAGMTYEQYF. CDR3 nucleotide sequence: TGTGCCAGCAGTGAGGCGGGGATGACCTACGAGCAGTACTTC.

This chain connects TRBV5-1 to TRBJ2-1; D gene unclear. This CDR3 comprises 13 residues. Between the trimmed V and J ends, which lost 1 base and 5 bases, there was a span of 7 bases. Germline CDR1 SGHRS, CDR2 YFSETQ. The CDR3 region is CASSLWADNEQFF. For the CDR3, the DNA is TGCGCCAGCAGCTTGTGGGCCGACAATGAGCAGTTCTTC.

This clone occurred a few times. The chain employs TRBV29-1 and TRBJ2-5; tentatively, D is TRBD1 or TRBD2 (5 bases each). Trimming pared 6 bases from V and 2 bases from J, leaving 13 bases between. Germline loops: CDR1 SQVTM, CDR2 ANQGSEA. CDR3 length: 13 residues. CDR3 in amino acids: CSVEGWDQETQYF. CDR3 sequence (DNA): TGCAGCGTCGAGGGGTGGGATCAAGAGACCCAGTACTTC.

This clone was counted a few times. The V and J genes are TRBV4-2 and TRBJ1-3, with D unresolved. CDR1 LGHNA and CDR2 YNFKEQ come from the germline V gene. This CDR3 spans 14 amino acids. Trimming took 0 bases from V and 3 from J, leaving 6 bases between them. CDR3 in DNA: TGTGCCAGCAGCCAAGATCCGGGTGGAAACACCATATATTTT. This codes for CASSQDPGGNTIYF.

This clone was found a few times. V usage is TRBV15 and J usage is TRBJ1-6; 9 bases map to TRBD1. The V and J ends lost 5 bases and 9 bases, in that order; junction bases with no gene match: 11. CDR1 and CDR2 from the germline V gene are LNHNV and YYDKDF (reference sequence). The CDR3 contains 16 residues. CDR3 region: CATSPGTGTGSSPLHF. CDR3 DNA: TGTGCCACCAGCCCTGGTACCGGGACAGGGAGTTCACCCCTCCACTTT.

CDR3 sequence: CASSRDIRNTEAFF. The DNA for the CDR3 is TGCGCCAGCAGTCGGGACATTCGGAACACTGAAGCTTTCTTT. This rearrangement joins TRBV10-2 to TRBJ1-1, with a tentative D call TRBD1 (6 bases). Looked up from germline, CDR1 is WSHSY and CDR2 is SAAADI. CDR3 length: 14 amino acids. Trimming left V 5 bases short and J 1 base short, with 11 bases between.

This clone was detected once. CDR3 coding DNA: TGTGCCAGCAGTGTTGGAAATGAGCAGTTCTTC. This translates into CASSVGNEQFF. This sequence joins TRBV6-1 and TRBJ2-1; D call uncertain. The V gene's germline CDR1 is MNHNS and CDR2 SASEGT. This CDR3 has 11 amino acids. Between the trimmed V and J ends, which lost 4 bases and 7 bases, there was a span of 5 bases.

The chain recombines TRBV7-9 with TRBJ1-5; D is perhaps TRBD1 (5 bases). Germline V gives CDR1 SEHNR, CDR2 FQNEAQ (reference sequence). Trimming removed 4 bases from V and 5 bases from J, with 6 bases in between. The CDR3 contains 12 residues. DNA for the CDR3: TGTGCCAGCAGCTCGACAGATCAGCCCCAGCATTTT. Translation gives CASSSTDQPQHF.

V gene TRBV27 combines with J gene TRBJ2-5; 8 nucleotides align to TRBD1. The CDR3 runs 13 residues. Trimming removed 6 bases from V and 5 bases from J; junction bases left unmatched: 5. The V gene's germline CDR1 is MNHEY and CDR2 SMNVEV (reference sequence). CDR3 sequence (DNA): TGTGCCAGCAGACAGGGGGTAAAGGAGACCCAGTACTTC. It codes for CASRQGVKETQYF.

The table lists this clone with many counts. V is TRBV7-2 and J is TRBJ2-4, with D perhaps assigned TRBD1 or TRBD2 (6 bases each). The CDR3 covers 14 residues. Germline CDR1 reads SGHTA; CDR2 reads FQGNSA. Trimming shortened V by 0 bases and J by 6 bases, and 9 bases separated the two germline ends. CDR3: CASSLAGGRNIQYF. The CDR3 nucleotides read TGTGCCAGCAGCTTAGCGGGGGGCCGAAACATTCAGTACTTC. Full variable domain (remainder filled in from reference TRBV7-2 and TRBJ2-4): GAGVSQSPSNKVTEKGKDVELRCDPISGHTALYWYRQSLGQGLEFLIYFQGNSAPDKSGLPSDRFSAERTGGSVSTLTIQRTQQEDSAVYLCASSLAGGRNIQYFGAGTRLSVL.

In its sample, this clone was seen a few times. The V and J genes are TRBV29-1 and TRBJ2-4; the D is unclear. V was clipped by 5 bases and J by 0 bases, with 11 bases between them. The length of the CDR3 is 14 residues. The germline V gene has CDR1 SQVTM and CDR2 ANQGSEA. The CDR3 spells CSVRPVLAKNIQYF. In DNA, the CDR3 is TGCAGCGTTCGACCAGTACTAGCCAAAAACATTCAGTACTTC.

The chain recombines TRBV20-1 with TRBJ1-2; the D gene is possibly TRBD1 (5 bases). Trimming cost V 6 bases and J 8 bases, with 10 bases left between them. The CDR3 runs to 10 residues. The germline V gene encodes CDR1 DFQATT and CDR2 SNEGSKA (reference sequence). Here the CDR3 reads CSAGERGYTF. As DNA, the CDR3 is TGCAGTGCGGGGGAGCGCGGCTACACCTTC.

CDR3 sequence (DNA): TGTGCCAGCAGCCAAGAAGACAGTTACACTGAAGCTTTCTTT. Translation: CASSQEDSYTEAFF. The chain recombines TRBV4-2 with TRBJ1-1, with D perhaps TRBD1 (5 bases). CDR1 is LGHNA and CDR2 is YNFKEQ in the germline V gene. V lost 0 bases to trimming and J lost 3 bases, with 8 bases between them. The CDR3 sequence is 14 residues long.

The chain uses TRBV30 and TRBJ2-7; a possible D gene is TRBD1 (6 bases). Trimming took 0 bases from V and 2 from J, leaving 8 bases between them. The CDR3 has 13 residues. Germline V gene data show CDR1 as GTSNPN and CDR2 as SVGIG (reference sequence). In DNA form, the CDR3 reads TGTGCCTGGAGTGTACAGGGAACCTACGAGCAGTACTTC. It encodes CAWSVQGTYEQYF. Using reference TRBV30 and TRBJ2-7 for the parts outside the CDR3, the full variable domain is SQTIHQWPATLVQPVGSPLSLECTVEGTSNPNLYWYRQAAGRGLQLLFYSVGIGQISSEVPQNLSASRPQDRQFILSSKKLLLSDSGFYLCAWSVQGTYEQYFGPGTRLTVT.

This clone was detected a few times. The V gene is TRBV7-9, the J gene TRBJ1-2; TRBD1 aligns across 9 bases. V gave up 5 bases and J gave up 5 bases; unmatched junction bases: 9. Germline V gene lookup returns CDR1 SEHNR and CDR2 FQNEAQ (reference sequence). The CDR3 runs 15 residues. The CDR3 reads CASSHTQDRGYGYTF. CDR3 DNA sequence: TGTGCCAGCAGCCACACCCAAGACAGGGGGTATGGCTACACCTTC.

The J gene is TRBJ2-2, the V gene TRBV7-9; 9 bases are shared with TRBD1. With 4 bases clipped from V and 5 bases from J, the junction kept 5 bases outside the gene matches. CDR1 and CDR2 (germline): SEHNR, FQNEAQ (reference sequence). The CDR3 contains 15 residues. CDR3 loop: CASSSSGTGTGELFF. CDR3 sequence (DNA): TGTGCCAGCAGCTCAAGCGGGACAGGGACCGGGGAGCTGTTTTTT. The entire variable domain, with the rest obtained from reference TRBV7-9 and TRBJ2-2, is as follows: DTGVSQNPRHKITKRGQNVTFRCDPISEHNRLYWYRQTLGQGPEFLTYFQNEAQLEKSRLLSDRFSAERPKGSFSTLEIQRTEQGDSAMYLCASSSSGTGTGELFFGEGSRLTVL.

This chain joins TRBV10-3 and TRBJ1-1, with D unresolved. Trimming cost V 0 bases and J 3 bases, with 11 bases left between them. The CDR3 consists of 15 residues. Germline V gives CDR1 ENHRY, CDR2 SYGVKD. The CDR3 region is CAISESTLRDTEAFF. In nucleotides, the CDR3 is TGTGCCATCAGTGAGTCGACTCTTAGGGACACTGAAGCTTTCTTT.